This T cell receptor (beta chain) was recovered during a study of vaccination and CD4 T cells after COVID-19. Study-wide context: Overlapping peptides covering the spike proteins of SARS-CoV-2, HCoV-NL63, HCoV-OC43 and HCoV-229E were added to stimulate cells.

This clonotype was detected only a few times. Its antigen is still unknown. After removal of 5 bases from V and 15 bases from J, the junction contained 13 bases not matched to a gene. Germline loops: CDR1 MNHEY, CDR2 SVGEGT. The CDR3 has 14 residues. The Oncomine TCR Beta short-read assay was what sequenced the DNA obtained from cultured CD4+ T cells. From cultured CD4+ T cells, genomic DNA was extracted. TCRdb reprocessed the PCR reads via MiXCR and lists one record per CDR3 protein. The sample has about 10,000 distinct CDR3 sequences; about 29% are singletons. The sample's treatment: approximately 10-day PBMC culture with coronavirus spike peptide pools or control peptides (ViraFEST assay). Researchers collected the unexposed donor's CD4+ T cells before the COVID-19 pandemic (2011-2018).

This chain links TRBV6-2 or TRBV6-3 with TRBJ2-1, with 10 bases lining up with TRBD2. The origin of this receptor is a human donor in good health. Sequenced input: CD4+ T cells from blood, cultured in vitro. CDR3 sequence reads: CASSPGQREGPGFF. CDR3 DNA sequence: TGTGCCAGCAGTCCCGGGCAGCGGGAGGGCCCTGGGTTCTTC.